These T cell receptor beta chains were read from a single sample in a study of PD-L1 blockade in urothelial cancer. TCRdb's table, derived via immunoSEQ multiplex PCR, lists solely in-frame clones and lacks some. This table has 20,000 to 25,000 clones, almost 90% appearing once. Source: PBMCs, taken around atezolizumab (anti-PD-L1) treatment. The receptors were gathered from a woman in her sixties or seventies with urothelial cancer. Each CDR3 is given with its conserved first and last residue. The D gene is left open where the match is weak. Clone size is not always given. Where it is, it says once, few, many or a class for expanded clones.

J	V	size	D	DNA	CDR3
TRBJ1-5	TRBV21-1	.	.	TGTGCCAGCAGCGCCGAGGGTCGGTTAAATCAGCCCCAGCATTTT	CASSAEGRLNQPQHF
TRBJ2-5	TRBV28	.	.	TGTGCCAGCAGTTCACTAGCAGCGTTGATAGCCCAGTACTTC	CASSSLAALIAQYF
TRBJ2-3	TRBV9	.	TRBD2	TGTGCCAGCAGCGTAGGCGCTAGCGGGGCAAGCACAGATACGCAGTATTTT	CASSVGASGASTDTQYF
TRBJ1-5	TRBV6-4	.	TRBD1	TGTGCCAGCAGTGAAAAAGGGGGCGCCGGCAATCAGCCCCAGCATTTT	CASSEKGGAGNQPQHF
TRBJ2-2	TRBV28	.	.	TGTGCCAGCAGTTTATTCCCCGACACCGGGGAGCTGTTTTTT	CASSLFPDTGELFF
TRBJ2-4	TRBV6-1	.	.	TGTGCCAGCAGTGAAATACGGGACTTAGCCAAAAACATTCAGTACTTC	CASSEIRDLAKNIQYF
TRBJ2-7	TRBV2	.	TRBD1	TGTGCCAGCAGTGAGGGACAGGGGGCCGACTATGAGCAGTACTTC	CASSEGQGADYEQYF
TRBJ1-5	TRBV2	.	.	TGTGCCAGCAGTGAGAACGGACTGCTATCAGAGCCCCAGCATTTT	CASSENGLLSEPQHF
TRBJ1-1	TRBV19	few	.	TGTGCCAGTAGTATAGGGCCGGGTGAAGCTTTCTTT	CASSIGPGEAFF
TRBJ2-1	TRBV4-2	.	TRBD2	TGTGCCAGCAGCCAATCCTCAAAGGCGGGAGGGTCTATGCATGAGCAGTTCTTC	CASSQSSKAGGSMHEQFF
TRBJ2-7	TRBV7-9	few	TRBD2	TGTGCCAGCACCCCCAGAGGGAGAGCGGGACCCTACGAGCAGTACTTC	CASTPRGRAGPYEQYF